This note documents a single T cell receptor beta chain sequence. Antigen unknown. The data belong to a study of T cells in localized non-small cell lung cancer. Method: immunoSEQ multiplex PCR; TCRdb's copy keeps in-frame clones and lacks some. The repertoire holds 50,000 to 70,000 clones, with roughly nine tenths as singletons. The study's findings and limits: There was higher T cell clonality in uninvolved adjacent lung than in tumor, and it was highest there.

Germline loops: CDR1 MNHEY, CDR2 SMNVEV (reference sequence). V was clipped by 8 bases and J by 6 bases; unmatched bases: 12. There are 15 residues in the CDR3. The genes are TRBV27 and TRBJ2-3, with 9 bases fitting TRBD2. The TCR sequence derives from a man aged 40 to 69 with stage I lung adenocarcinoma. The input for sequencing was peripheral blood, taken before any cancer treatment. The chain's CDR3 is CASSRGGAVIDTQYF. The CDR3 coding sequence is TGTGCCAGCTCGCGGGGGGGGGCGGTTATCGATACGCAGTATTTT.